The present TCR beta chain was sequenced within a study of CD8 T cells in ankylosing spondylitis. Study-level points and caveats: Peripheral blood samples showed relatively rare disease-linked clones, and these clones were CD8+. A number of the motif variants had already been described in reactive arthritis synovial fluid and blood. A TCR beta motif of fewer than ten highly homologous variants seemed to mark ankylosing spondylitis blood. Enrichment of disease-linked clones was reportedly significant in matched ankylosing spondylitis synovial fluid.

The CDR3 extends over 14 amino acids. Germline lookup yields CDR1 DFQATT and CDR2 SNEGSKA (reference sequence). The V end lost 0 bases, the J end lost 7 bases, and 15 bases lay between the germline ends. The table lists this clonotype with many counts. What it binds is not known. One entry per CDR3 protein, called by TCRdb with MiXCR from the 5' RACE reads. Here the sample spans about 140,000 distinct CDR3 sequences, roughly 6.6% being singletons. The TCR originated in a female donor with ankylosing spondylitis or in good health (not recorded which). The chain joins TRBV20-1 to TRBJ1-1, with D tentatively TRBD1 (5 bases). The sample comprised blood, either unsorted or a sorted T cell fraction (not recorded which). The CDR3 bases are TGCAGTGCTAGAGATCGGAGGGGTCATATTGAAGCTTTCTTT. Its translation: CSARDRRGHIEAFF.